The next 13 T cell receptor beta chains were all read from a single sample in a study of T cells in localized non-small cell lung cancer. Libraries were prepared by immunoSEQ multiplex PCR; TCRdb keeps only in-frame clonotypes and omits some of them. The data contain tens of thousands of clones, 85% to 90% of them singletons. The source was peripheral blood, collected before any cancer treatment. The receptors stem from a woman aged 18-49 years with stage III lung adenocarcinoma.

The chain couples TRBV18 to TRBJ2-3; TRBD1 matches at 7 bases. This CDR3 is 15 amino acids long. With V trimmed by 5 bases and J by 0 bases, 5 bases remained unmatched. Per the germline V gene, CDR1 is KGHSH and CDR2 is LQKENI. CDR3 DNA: TGTGCCAGCTCAGCTAGACAGGGTAGCACAGATACGCAGTATTTT. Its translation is CASSARQGSTDTQYF.

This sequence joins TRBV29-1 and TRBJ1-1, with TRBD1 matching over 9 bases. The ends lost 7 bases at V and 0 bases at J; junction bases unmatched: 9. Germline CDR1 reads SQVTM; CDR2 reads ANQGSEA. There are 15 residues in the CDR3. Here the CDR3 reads CSAGTGRLMNTEAFF. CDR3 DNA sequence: TGCAGCGCTGGGACAGGGCGTTTGATGAACACTGAAGCTTTCTTT.

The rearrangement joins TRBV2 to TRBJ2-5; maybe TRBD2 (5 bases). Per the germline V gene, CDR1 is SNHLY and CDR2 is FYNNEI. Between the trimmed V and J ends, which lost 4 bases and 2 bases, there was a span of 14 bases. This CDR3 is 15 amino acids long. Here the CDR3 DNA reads TGTGCCAGCAGTGGGAGCGGTGGGGAGCAAGAGACCCAGTACTTC. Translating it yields CASSGSGGEQETQYF.

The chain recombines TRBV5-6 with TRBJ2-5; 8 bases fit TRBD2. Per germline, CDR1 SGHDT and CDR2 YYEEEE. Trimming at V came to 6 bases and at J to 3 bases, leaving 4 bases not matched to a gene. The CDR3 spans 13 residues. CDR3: CASTIAGKETQYF. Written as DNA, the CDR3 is TGTGCCAGCACAATAGCGGGGAAAGAGACCCAGTACTTC.

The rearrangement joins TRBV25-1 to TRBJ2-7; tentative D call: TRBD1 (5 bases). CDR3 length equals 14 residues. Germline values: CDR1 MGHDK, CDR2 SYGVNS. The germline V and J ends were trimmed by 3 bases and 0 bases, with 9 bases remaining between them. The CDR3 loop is CASSEGQSSYEQYF. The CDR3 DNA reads TGTGCCAGCAGTGAGGGGCAGAGCTCCTACGAGCAGTACTTC.

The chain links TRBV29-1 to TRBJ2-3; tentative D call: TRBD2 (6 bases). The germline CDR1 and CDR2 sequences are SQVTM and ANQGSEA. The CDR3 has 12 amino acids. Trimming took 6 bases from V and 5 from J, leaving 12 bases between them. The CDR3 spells CSVVGGRDTQYF. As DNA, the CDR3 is TGCAGCGTGGTCGGGGGAAGAGATACGCAGTATTTT.

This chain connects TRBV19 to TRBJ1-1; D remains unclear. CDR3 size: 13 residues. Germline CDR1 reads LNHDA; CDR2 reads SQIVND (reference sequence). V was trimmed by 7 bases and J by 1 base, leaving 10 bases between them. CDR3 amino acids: CASTLMWNTEAFF. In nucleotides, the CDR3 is TGTGCCAGTACCCTGATGTGGAACACTGAAGCTTTCTTT.

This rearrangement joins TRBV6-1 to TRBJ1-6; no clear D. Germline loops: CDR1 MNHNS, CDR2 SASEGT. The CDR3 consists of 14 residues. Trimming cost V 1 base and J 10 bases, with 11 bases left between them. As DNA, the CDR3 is TGTGCCAGCAGTGAAGGGGCAGTCGGATCACCCCTCCACTTT. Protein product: CASSEGAVGSPLHF.

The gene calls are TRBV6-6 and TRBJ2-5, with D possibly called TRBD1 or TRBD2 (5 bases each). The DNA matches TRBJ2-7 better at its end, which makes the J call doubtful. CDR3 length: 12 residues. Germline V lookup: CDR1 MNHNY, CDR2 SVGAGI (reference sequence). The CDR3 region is CASSRDGYEQYF. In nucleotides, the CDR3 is TGTGCCAGCAGTAGGGACGGCTACGAGCAGTACTTC.

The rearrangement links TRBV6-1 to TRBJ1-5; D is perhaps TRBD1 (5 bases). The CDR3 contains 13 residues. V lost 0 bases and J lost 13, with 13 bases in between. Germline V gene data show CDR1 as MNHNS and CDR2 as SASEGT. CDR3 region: CASSEARGPRQHF. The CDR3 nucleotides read TGTGCCAGCAGTGAAGCGCGGGGACCCCGTCAGCATTTT.

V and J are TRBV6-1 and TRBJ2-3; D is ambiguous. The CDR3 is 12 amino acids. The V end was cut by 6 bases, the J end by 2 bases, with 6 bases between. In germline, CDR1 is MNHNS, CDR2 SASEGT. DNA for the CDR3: TGTGCCAGCAGGGGCAACACAGATACGCAGTATTTT. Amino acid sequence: CASRGNTDTQYF.

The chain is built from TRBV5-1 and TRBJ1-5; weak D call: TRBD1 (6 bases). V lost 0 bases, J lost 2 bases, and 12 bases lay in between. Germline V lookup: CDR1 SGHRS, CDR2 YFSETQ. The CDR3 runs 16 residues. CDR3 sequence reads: CASSLGPPGGNQPQHF. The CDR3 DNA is TGCGCCAGCAGCTTGGGCCCCCCAGGGGGCAATCAGCCCCAGCATTTT.

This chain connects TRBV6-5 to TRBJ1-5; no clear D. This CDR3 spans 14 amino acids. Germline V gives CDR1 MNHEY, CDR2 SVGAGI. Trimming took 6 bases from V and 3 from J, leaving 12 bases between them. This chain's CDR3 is CASSLGRDNQPQHF. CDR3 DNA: TGTGCCAGCAGCCTTGGGAGGGACAATCAGCCCCAGCATTTT.